This paragraph reports one T cell receptor (beta chain). What it binds is unknown. Central memory, naive, regulatory and stem cell-like memory CD4+ cells were sorted by CD45RO/CCR7/CD25/CD127/CD95/CD27. Every sorted population was more than 95% pure. The isolated RNA, all of it, was reverse transcribed, so expressed TCRB transcripts were what got sequenced. Generated by immunoSEQ multiplex PCR, the TCRdb table keeps only in-frame clones and is missing some. Counted here are around 600,000 clones, 9.5% to 15% occurring once; the ten biggest clones make up more than 0.095%. This record belongs to a study of beta chain features in type 1 diabetes. Study results and caveats: Type 1 diabetes patients had moderately but significantly shorter TCRB CDR3s in all four CD4+ subsets. In patients and controls equally, PCR might favor templates that are shorter. The study found fewer insertions and more deletions at VDJ junctions in type 1 diabetes patients.

From germline, CDR1 is SGHTA and CDR2 FQGTGA. The CDR3 runs 13 residues. Trimming pared 6 bases from V and 1 base from J, leaving 9 bases between. Input material: naive CD4+ T cells from blood. The rearrangement uses TRBV7-3 and TRBJ1-2; no reliable D call. This receptor was obtained from a young man with type 1 diabetes. The CDR3 bases are TGTGCCAGCAGAGGCACTAATAACTATGGCTACACCTTC. Its translation: CASRGTNNYGYTF.